The text below deals with one T cell receptor (beta chain). Its antigen is as yet unknown. Data came from immunoSEQ multiplex PCR; TCRdb stores just in-frame clones and leaves some out. The table has 40,000 to 45,000 clones, more than 60% seen once. This record belongs to a study of vaccination effects on CD4 cells after COVID-19. Germline V gives CDR1 MNHEY, CDR2 SMNVEV (reference sequence). This CDR3 contains 14 residues. V gave up 0 bases and J gave up 6 bases, with 9 bases separating them. Antigen-specific CD4+ T cells were first expanded with viral peptide pools by the ViraFEST assay and only then sequenced. An approximately 10-day culture period preceded the isolation of CD4+ T cells. The study found no prior SARS-CoV-2 infection in the vaccine recipients, who tested negative for nucleocapsid antibodies. Study-level results: Clones of infection and vaccine origin contracted markedly late after vaccination.

V usage is TRBV27 and J usage is TRBJ2-1; no firm D call. The source is a human donor who received a COVID-19 vaccine. This material consisted of CD4+ T cells from PBMCs cultured with HCoV-OC43 spike peptides, taken before COVID-19 vaccination. Regarding subset: HCoV-OC43 spike overlapping peptide pool stimulation. The CDR3 coding sequence is TGTGCCAGCAGTTTATCGACTCGATCCAATGAGCAGTTCTTC. It translates to CASSLSTRSNEQFF.